What follows is one T cell receptor beta chain and its context. What it binds is unknown. Reverse transcription of all isolated RNA meant that expressed TCRB transcripts were sequenced. TCRdb keeps only in-frame clones here, not all; method: immunoSEQ multiplex PCR. The table has 300,000 to 400,000 clones, roughly 8% seen once; the top ten hold roughly 0.44%. One heparinised blood draw, averaging roughly 120 mL, came from each donor. The data were obtained in a study of beta chain features in type 1 diabetes. Study-wide findings and caveats: Shortening that was moderate but significant affected the TCRB CDR3s of Type 1 diabetes patients in all four CD4+ subsets.

The sequence came from a woman younger than 35 in good health. The sequenced sample consisted of central memory CD4+ T cells from blood.

The CDR3 sequence: CASSYGGGRANEQYF. CDR3 bases: TGTGCCAGCAGTTATGGAGGCGGGAGAGCGAACGAGCAGTACTTC. The chain joins TRBV6-5 to TRBJ2-7; 7 bases agree with TRBD2. CDR1 and CDR2 from the germline V gene are MNHEY and SVGAGI. Unmatched junction bases numbered 10, after V lost 3 bases and J lost 5 bases. The CDR3 covers 15 residues.